This TCR beta chain was recorded in a study of shared clonotypes between healthy human individuals. Roughly 30,000 T cell genomes (about 210 ng DNA) went into each sorted-subset replicate. Sequenced by immunoSEQ multiplex PCR; TCRdb stores in-frame clones only, minus some. The sample carries 2 million to 2.5 million clones, more than 90% recorded once. Germline V gene data show CDR1 as ENHRY and CDR2 as SYGVKD. The CDR3 loop spans 16 amino acids. V gave up 3 bases and J gave up 1 base; unmatched junction bases: 1. Healthy and HIV-negative, the adult donors had no recent acute infections or vaccinations. In the CD4+ fraction, cells were divided into CD45RA+ naive and CD45RA-negative memory subsets.

The J gene is TRBJ2-7, the V gene TRBV10-3; 15 bases match TRBD2. The source material was naive CD4+ T cells sorted from blood. The subset is: CD45RA+ positively selected. This clonotype was obtained from a man in his late teens or twenties in good health. The CDR3 spells CAISEGTSGRSYEQYF. The CDR3 DNA reads TGTGCCATCAGTGAAGGGACTAGCGGGAGGTCCTACGAGCAGTACTTC.